The 21 T cell receptor beta chains reported below all come from one sample, sequenced in a study of cytomegalovirus exposure and HLA in healthy donors (dated 2017 in TCRdb). Library creation used the immunoSEQ multiplex PCR assay. A mixture of 60 forward primers for TCR Vbeta segments and 13 reverse primers for TCR Jbeta segments was used in the multiplex PCR. TCRdb provides this immuneACCESS table in a form limited to in-frame rearrangements. Some clones are lacking; in checked studies, under half of them reflect an unresolved V gene, and why the rest are absent is not known. This sample comprises about 120,000 clones, 50% to 65% of them detected only once. The ten largest clones represent around 9.7% of the sample. The material sequenced was PBMCs. The receptors were gathered from a woman aged 40 to 50 in good health and CMV-seropositive.

The CDR3: CASSTGQNTGELFF. CDR3 bases: TGTGCCAGCAGCACTGGACAGAACACCGGGGAGCTGTTTTTT. V gene TRBV9 combines with J gene TRBJ2-2; weak D call: TRBD1 (5 bases). The CDR3 runs 14 residues. Deletions cut 4 bases from V and 1 base from J, with 8 bases between. Looked up from germline, CDR1 is SGDLS and CDR2 is YYNGEE. The full variable domain, its missing parts supplied by reference TRBV9 and TRBJ2-2, is DSGVTQTPKHLITATGQRVTLRCSPRSGDLSVYWYQQSLDQGLQFLIQYYNGEERAKGNILERFSAQQFPDLHSELNLSSLELGDSALYFCASSTGQNTGELFFGEGSRLTVL.

The chain carries TRBV7-3 and TRBJ2-5; perhaps TRBD2 as D (5 bases). V lost 2 bases and J lost 5, with 12 bases in between. The CDR3 covers 14 residues. The germline CDR1 and CDR2 sequences are SGHTA and FQGTGA. CDR3: CASSLGLPGETQYF. The CDR3 bases are TGTGCCAGCAGCTTAGGACTTCCGGGGGAGACCCAGTACTTC.

This clone was recorded once. The V call is TRBV5-6, the J call TRBJ2-7; 11 bases are a match to TRBD2. The germline gives CDR1 SGHDT, CDR2 YYEEEE. This CDR3 spans 14 amino acids. J gave up 3 bases and V 3 bases, and 2 bases lay outside the gene matches. The CDR3 is CASSSGTSGYEQYF. CDR3 bases: TGTGCCAGCAGCTCCGGGACTAGCGGCTACGAGCAGTACTTC.

The rearrangement links TRBV6-1 to TRBJ1-2; tentative D call: TRBD1 (6 bases). V lost 6 bases, J lost 7 bases, and 18 bases lay in between. The CDR3 sequence is 14 residues long. Germline V lookup: CDR1 MNHNS, CDR2 SASEGT. The CDR3 reads CASSEGGAGTGYTF. CDR3 nucleotide sequence: TGTGCCAGCAGCGAGGGGGGGGCAGGGACTGGCTACACCTTC.

This chain joins TRBV4-3 and TRBJ2-5; possibly TRBD1 for D (5 bases). The CDR3 contains 13 residues. V shed 1 base and J shed 5 bases, with 8 bases lying between them. Per germline, CDR1 LGHNA and CDR2 YSLEER. The CDR3 sequence is CASSQGQRETQYF. Written as DNA, the CDR3 is TGCGCCAGCAGCCAAGGACAGAGGGAGACCCAGTACTTC.

This CDR3 reads CASSIGPGGGEAFF. CDR3 nucleotides: TGTGCCAGTAGTATCGGGCCAGGGGGCGGTGAAGCTTTCTTT. The chain uses TRBV19 and TRBJ1-1, with TRBD1 matching over 8 bases. Germline V gene lookup returns CDR1 LNHDA and CDR2 SQIVND (reference sequence). Losses at the gene ends were 3 bases for V and 7 bases for J; bases not matched to a gene: 7. There are 14 residues in the CDR3.

In nucleotides, the CDR3 is TGTGCCAGCAGTAACCAAGGCAGGGCTGGCTACACCTTC. This encodes CASSNQGRAGYTF. The chain is built from TRBV6-1 and TRBJ1-2, with a possible D match to TRBD1 (5 bases). The germline gives CDR1 MNHNS, CDR2 SASEGT. The ends were cut back, 5 bases at V and 7 bases at J, with 14 bases in the middle. The CDR3 loop spans 13 amino acids.

CDR3 DNA sequence: TGCGCCAGCAGCCATCAGACTAGCGGGGGGACCTACGAGCAGTACTTC. Translated, it gives CASSHQTSGGTYEQYF. V and J are TRBV4-1 and TRBJ2-7; 13 positions agree with TRBD2. Germline V gene lookup returns CDR1 MGHRA and CDR2 YSYEKL. With V trimmed by 3 bases and J by 2 bases, 4 bases remained unmatched. This CDR3 spans 16 amino acids.

This clone showed up just a few times. This chain uses TRBV6-5 with TRBJ2-7; tentative D call: TRBD2 (5 bases). V shed 8 bases and J shed 6 bases, with 20 bases lying between them. The CDR3 has 14 amino acids. CDR1 and CDR2 from the germline V gene are MNHEY and SVGAGI. The CDR3 DNA sequence: TGTGCCAGCGGTTCGAGCCTTCTCGCGGGCGAGCAGTACTTC. Protein sequence: CASGSSLLAGEQYF.

This clone was observed once. The chain couples TRBV27 to TRBJ2-2; D might be TRBD2 (5 bases). The germline V gene has CDR1 MNHEY and CDR2 SMNVEV (reference sequence). The length of the CDR3 is 14 residues. The V end was cut by 5 bases, the J end by 3 bases, with 10 bases between. For the CDR3, the DNA is TGTGCCAGCAGTAGGGTCGGGGACACCGGGGAGCTGTTTTTT. Encoded protein: CASSRVGDTGELFF.

This clone was found a few times. The rearrangement links TRBV7-9 to TRBJ2-2, with TRBD2 as a possible D gene (6 bases). The V end lost 4 bases, the J end lost 7 bases, and 7 bases lay between the germline ends. Per germline, CDR1 SEHNR and CDR2 FQNEAQ (reference sequence). This CDR3 has 12 residues. DNA of the CDR3: TGTGCCAGCAGCTCGGGGGACGGGGAGCTGTTTTTT. It translates to CASSSGDGELFF.

The chain links TRBV7-2 to TRBJ2-3; tentatively, D is TRBD2 (6 bases). CDR3 length equals 15 residues. With 3 bases removed from V and 6 bases from J, the gap between germline ends came to 16 bases. CDR1 is SGHTA, CDR2 FQGNSA, per germline. CDR3 sequence (DNA): TGTGCCAGCAGCTTGCCGGGAGCAGTGGGGGATACGCAGTATTTT. It specifies CASSLPGAVGDTQYF.

The chain joins TRBV5-4 to TRBJ2-7; 7 bases are a match to TRBD2. The germline V gene has CDR1 SGHNT and CDR2 YYREEE (reference sequence). The CDR3 consists of 15 residues. J was trimmed by 0 bases and V by 4 bases; bases with no gene match: 7. The CDR3 bases are TGTGCCAGCAGCAACGGGGCGGGAGTCTCCTACGAGCAGTACTTC. Translating it yields CASSNGAGVSYEQYF.

The chain joins TRBV19 to TRBJ2-7; D is ambiguous. The CDR3 runs to 13 residues. The V end was cut by 5 bases, the J end by 0 bases, with 8 bases between. Per the germline V gene, CDR1 is LNHDA and CDR2 is SQIVND (reference sequence). The CDR3 region is CASSSPSSYEQYF. The CDR3 DNA sequence: TGTGCCAGTAGTTCCCCCTCCTCCTACGAGCAGTACTTC.

This clone was seen only a few times. This rearrangement joins TRBV7-9 to TRBJ2-5, with a weak D call TRBD2 (5 bases). The CDR3 totals 13 residues. Trimming took 4 bases from V and 5 from J, leaving 11 bases between them. CDR1 is SEHNR, CDR2 FQNEAQ, per germline (reference sequence). The CDR3 here is CASSSLARETQYF. CDR3 sequence (DNA): TGTGCCAGCAGCTCCCTAGCCCGGGAGACCCAGTACTTC.

V is TRBV4-2 and J is TRBJ2-5; 11 bases are shared with TRBD2. The J call may be mistaken, given a closer DNA end match to TRBJ2-7. Germline assignment: CDR1 LGHNA and CDR2 YNFKEQ. The CDR3 consists of 16 residues. The CDR3 protein is CASSQEVAGGPYEQYF. The DNA for the CDR3 is TGTGCCAGCAGCCAAGAGGTAGCGGGAGGGCCCTACGAGCAGTACTTC.

The chain couples TRBV27 to TRBJ1-6; tentatively, D is TRBD1 (5 bases). The CDR3 runs to 13 residues. Germline CDR1 and CDR2: MNHEY and SMNVEV (reference sequence). V was pared by 6 bases and J by 7 bases, with 10 bases between. The CDR3 DNA follows: TGTGCCAGCAGCCCCGACAGAAATTCACCCCTCCACTTT. Amino acids: CASSPDRNSPLHF.

This chain uses TRBV4-3 with TRBJ2-3, with D possibly being TRBD1 (5 bases). The CDR3 runs to 16 residues. V lost 0 bases and J 2 bases, leaving 12 bases between the germline ends. From germline, CDR1 is LGHNA and CDR2 YSLEER. In nucleotides, the CDR3 is TGCGCCAGCAGCCAAGACTGGGGCGGCGACACAGATACGCAGTATTTT. It specifies CASSQDWGGDTDTQYF.

In this sample, this clone turned up a few times. The V call is TRBV6-1, the J call TRBJ1-3, with D possibly being TRBD1 (6 bases). The CDR3 has 14 residues. Germline CDR1 reads MNHNS; CDR2 reads SASEGT. The V gene lost 5 bases and the J gene lost 8 bases, with 16 bases spanning the gap. For the CDR3, the DNA is TGTGCCAGCAGTCGGGCCTCTGAGGGGGACACCATATATTTT. It is translated as CASSRASEGDTIYF.

The rearrangement joins TRBV7-9 to TRBJ2-1; TRBD1 matches 7 bases. V trimming: 6 bases; J trimming: 5 bases; junction bases outside the gene matches: 1. CDR3 size: 12 residues. Germline-derived CDR1 and CDR2 are SEHNR and FQNEAQ (reference sequence). CDR3 bases: TGTGCCAGCAGTGGGACAGACAATGAGCAGTTCTTC. It specifies CASSGTDNEQFF.

The gene calls are TRBV5-4 and TRBJ1-5, with no clear D. Germline V gene sequence: CDR1 SGHNT, CDR2 YYREEE (reference sequence). CDR3 size: 14 residues. V lost 2 bases to trimming and J lost 4 bases, with 10 bases between them. DNA for the CDR3: TGTGCCAGCAGCTTTTTCGGAGGGAATCAGCCCCAGCATTTT. Its translation: CASSFFGGNQPQHF.